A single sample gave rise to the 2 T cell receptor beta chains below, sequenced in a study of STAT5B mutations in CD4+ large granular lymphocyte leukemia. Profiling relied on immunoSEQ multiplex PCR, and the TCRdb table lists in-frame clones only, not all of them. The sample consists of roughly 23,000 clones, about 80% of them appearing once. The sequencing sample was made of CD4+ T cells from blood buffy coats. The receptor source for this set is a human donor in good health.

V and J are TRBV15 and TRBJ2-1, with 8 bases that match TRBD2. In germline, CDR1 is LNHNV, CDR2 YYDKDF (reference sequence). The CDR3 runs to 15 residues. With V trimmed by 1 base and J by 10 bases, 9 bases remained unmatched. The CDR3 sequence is CATSRGVSGGTEQFF. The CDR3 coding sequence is TGTGCCACCAGCAGAGGAGTTTCGGGGGGGACCGAGCAGTTCTTC.

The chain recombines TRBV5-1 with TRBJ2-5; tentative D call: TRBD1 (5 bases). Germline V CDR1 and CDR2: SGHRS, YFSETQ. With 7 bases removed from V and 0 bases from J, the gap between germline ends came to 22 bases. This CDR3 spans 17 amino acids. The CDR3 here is CASGPRWGRQYQETQYF. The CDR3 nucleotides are TGCGCCAGCGGACCCCGTTGGGGCCGGCAGTACCAAGAGACCCAGTACTTC.